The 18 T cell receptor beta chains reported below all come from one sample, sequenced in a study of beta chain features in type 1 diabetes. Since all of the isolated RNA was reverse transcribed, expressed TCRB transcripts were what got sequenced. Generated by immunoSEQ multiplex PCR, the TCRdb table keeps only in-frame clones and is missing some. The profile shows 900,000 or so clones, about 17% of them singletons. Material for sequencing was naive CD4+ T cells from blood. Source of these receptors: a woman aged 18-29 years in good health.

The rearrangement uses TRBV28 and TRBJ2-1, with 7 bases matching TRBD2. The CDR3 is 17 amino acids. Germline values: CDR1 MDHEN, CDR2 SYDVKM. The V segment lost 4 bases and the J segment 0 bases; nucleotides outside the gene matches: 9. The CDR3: CASSSYPGGSSYNEQFF. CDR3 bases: TGTGCCAGCAGTTCTTACCCCGGGGGGAGCTCCTACAATGAGCAGTTCTTC.

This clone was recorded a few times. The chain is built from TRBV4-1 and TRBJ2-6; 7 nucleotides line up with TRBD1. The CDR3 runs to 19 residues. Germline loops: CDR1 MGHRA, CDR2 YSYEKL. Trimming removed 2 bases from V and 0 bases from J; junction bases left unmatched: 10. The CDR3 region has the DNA TGCGCCAGCAGCCAAAAATCCGGGACAGATGACTCTGGGGCCAACGTCCTGACTTTC. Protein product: CASSQKSGTDDSGANVLTF.

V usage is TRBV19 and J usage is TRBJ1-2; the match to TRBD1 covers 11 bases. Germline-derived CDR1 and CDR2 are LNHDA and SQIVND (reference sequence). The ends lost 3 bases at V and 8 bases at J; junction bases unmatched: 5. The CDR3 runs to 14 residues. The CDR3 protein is CASSMPDRGLGYTF. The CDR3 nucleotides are TGTGCCAGTAGTATGCCGGACAGGGGGCTCGGCTACACCTTC. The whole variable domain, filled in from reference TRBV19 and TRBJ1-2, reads DGGITQSPKYLFRKEGQNVTLSCEQNLNHDAMYWYRQDPGQGLRLIYYSQIVNDFQKGDIAEGYSVSREKKESFPLTVTSAQKNPTAFYLCASSMPDRGLGYTFGSGTRLTVV.

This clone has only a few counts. The CDR3 reads CASSSEQVVSEAFF. The DNA for the CDR3 is TGCGCCAGCAGCAGCGAACAGGTTGTCTCTGAAGCTTTCTTT. This chain uses TRBV5-1 with TRBJ1-1; maybe TRBD1 (5 bases). This CDR3 comprises 14 residues. The germline gives CDR1 SGHRS, CDR2 YFSETQ. V lost 4 bases and J 6 bases, leaving 16 bases between the germline ends.

The CDR3 nucleotides read TGCGCCAGCAGCCGGGTGGGACTAGCGGGAGGGCCCGGGGAGCTGTTTTTT. Its translation is CASSRVGLAGGPGELFF. The chain employs TRBV4-1 and TRBJ2-2; 16 bases align to TRBD2. Germline CDR1 reads MGHRA; CDR2 reads YSYEKL. V trimming: 4 bases; J trimming: 6 bases; junction bases outside the gene matches: 5. This CDR3 has 17 residues.

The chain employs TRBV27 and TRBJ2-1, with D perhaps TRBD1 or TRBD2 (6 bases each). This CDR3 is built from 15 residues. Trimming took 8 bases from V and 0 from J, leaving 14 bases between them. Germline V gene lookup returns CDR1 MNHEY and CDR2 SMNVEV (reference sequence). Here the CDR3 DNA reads TGTGCCAGCGGGGCGACGGGGGCCTCCTACAATGAGCAGTTCTTC. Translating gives CASGATGASYNEQFF.

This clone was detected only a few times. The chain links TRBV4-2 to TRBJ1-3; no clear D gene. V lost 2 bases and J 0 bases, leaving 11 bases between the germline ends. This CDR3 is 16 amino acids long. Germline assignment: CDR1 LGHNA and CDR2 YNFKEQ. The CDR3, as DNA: TGTGCCAGCAGCCAATTGGTCGGGCTCTCTGGAAACACCATATATTTT. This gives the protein CASSQLVGLSGNTIYF.

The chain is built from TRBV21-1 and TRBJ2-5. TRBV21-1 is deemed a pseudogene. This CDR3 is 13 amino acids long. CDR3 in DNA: TGTGCCAGCAGCCCGGGCTATCAAGAGACCCAGTACTTC. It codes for CASSPGYQETQYF.

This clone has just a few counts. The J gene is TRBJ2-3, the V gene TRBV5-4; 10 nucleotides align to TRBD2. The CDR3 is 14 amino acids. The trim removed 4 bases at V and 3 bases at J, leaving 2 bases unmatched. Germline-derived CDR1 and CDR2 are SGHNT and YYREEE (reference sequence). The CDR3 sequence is CASSKLAGTDTQYF. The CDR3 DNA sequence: TGTGCCAGCAGCAAACTAGCGGGGACAGATACGCAGTATTTT.

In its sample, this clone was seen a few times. Written as DNA, the CDR3 is TGTGCCAGCGCGGGACTCATCACCGGGGAGCTGTTTTTT. Translating gives CASAGLITGELFF. The V call is TRBV14, the J call TRBJ2-2; D may be TRBD2 (6 bases). CDR3 size: 13 residues. The V gene lost 8 bases and the J gene lost 4 bases, with 11 bases spanning the gap. The germline V gene encodes CDR1 SGHDN and CDR2 FVKESK. Variable domain in full (rest from reference TRBV14 and TRBJ2-2): EAGVTQFPSHSVIEKGQTVTLRCDPISGHDNLYWYRRVMGKEIKFLLHFVKESKQDESGMPNNRFLAERTGGTYSTLKVQPAELEDSGVYFCASAGLITGELFFGEGSRLTVL.

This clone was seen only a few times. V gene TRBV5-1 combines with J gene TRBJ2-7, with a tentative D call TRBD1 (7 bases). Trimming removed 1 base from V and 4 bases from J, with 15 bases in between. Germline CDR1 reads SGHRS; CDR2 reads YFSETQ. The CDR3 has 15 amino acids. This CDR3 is CASSLLSRGVYEQYF. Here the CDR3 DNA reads TGCGCCAGCAGCTTGCTAAGCAGGGGGGTTTACGAGCAGTACTTC.

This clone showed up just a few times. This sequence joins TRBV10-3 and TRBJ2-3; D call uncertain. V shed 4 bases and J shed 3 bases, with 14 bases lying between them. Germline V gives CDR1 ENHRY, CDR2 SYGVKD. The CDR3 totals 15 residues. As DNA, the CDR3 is TGTGCCATCAGTGCCCCCAACTACTCGACAGATACGCAGTATTTT. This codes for CAISAPNYSTDTQYF.

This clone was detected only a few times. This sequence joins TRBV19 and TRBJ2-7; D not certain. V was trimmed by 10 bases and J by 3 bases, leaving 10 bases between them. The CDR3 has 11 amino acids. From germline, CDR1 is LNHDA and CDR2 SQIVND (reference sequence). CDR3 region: CATCPRYEQYF. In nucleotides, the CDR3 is TGTGCCACTTGCCCACGCTACGAGCAGTACTTC.

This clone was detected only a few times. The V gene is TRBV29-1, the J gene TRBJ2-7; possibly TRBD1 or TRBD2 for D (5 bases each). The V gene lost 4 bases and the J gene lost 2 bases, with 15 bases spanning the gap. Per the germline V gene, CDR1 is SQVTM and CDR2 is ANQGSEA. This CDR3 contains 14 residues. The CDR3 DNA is TGCAGCGTTGTAAAAGGCAGGGACGCCTACGAGCAGTACTTC. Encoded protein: CSVVKGRDAYEQYF.

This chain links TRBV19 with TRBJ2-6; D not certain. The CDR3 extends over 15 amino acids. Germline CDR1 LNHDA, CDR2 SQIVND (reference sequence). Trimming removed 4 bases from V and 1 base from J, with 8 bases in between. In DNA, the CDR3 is TGTGCCAGTAGTAGTTTGGGTTCTGGGGCCAACGTCCTGACTTTC. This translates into CASSSLGSGANVLTF.

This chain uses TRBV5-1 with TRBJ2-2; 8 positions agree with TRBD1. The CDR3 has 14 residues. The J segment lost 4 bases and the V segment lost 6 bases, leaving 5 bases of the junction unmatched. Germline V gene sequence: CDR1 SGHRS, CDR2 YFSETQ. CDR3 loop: CASIQGASTGELFF. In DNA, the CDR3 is TGCGCCAGCATCCAGGGGGCGAGCACCGGGGAGCTGTTTTTT.

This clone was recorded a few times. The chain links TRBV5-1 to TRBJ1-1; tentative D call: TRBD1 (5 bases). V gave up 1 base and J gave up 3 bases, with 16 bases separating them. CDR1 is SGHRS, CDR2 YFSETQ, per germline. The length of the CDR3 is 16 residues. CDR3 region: CASSLWQGRRYTEAFF. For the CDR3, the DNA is TGCGCCAGCAGCTTGTGGCAGGGCCGTAGGTACACTGAAGCTTTCTTT.

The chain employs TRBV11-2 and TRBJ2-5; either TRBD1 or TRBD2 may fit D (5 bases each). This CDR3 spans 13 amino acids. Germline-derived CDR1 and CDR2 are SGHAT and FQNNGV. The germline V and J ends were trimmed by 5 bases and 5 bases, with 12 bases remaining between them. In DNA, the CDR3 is TGTGCCAGCAGCCCGGGGCCCTCCGAGACCCAGTACTTC. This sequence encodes CASSPGPSETQYF.